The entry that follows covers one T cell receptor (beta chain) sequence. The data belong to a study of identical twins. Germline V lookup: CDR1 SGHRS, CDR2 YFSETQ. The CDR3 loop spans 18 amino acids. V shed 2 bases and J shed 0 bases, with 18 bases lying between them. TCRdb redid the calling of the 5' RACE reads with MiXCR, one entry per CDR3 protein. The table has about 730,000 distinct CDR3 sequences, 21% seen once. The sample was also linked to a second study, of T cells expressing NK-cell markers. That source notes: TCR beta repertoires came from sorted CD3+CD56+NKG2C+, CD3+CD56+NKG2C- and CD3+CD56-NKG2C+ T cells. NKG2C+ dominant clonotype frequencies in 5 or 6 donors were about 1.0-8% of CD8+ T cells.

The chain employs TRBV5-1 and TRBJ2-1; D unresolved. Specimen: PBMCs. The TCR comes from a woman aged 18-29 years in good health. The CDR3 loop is CASSLLPTGTSSYNEQFF. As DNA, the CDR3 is TGCGCCAGCAGCTTACTACCGACTGGAACGAGCTCCTACAATGAGCAGTTCTTC.